The clone carrying this T cell receptor beta chain was seen only a few times. Its antigen is unknown. The sample belongs to a study of T-cell memory formation after mild COVID-19. The study's findings and limits: Clones which contracted sat mainly in CM and EM if CD4+, and in EMRA if CD8+.

CDR1 and CDR2 (germline): SNHLY, FYNNEI. This CDR3 contains 17 residues. The J segment lost 0 bases and the V segment lost 8 bases, leaving 11 bases of the junction unmatched. Each CDR3 protein is one row after TCRdb ran MiXCR on the 5' RACE reads. The sample has 430,000 or so distinct CDR3 sequences; approximately 25% are singletons. The V and J genes are TRBV2 and TRBJ1-4, with 8 bases identical to TRBD1. Sequencing input: PBMCs or a T cell subset sorted from them (not recorded which). This sequence was found in an adult woman who had mild COVID-19 (a few samples of this study predate the infection). Cell type and time point are not known. The CDR3 is CASGWKGQAATNEKLFF. The DNA of the CDR3 is TGTGCCAGCGGGTGGAAGGGACAGGCTGCAACTAATGAAAAACTGTTTTTT.